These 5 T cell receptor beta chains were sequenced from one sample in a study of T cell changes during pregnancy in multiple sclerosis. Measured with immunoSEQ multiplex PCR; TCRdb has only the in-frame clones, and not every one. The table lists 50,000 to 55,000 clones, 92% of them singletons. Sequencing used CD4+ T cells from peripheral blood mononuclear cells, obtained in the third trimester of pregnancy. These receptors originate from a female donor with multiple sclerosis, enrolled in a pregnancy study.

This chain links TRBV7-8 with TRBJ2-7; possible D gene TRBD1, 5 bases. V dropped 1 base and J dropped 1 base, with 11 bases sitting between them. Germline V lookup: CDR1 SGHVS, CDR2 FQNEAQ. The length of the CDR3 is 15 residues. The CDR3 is CASSLEVQASYEQYF. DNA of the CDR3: TGTGCCAGCAGCTTAGAGGTACAGGCGTCCTACGAGCAGTACTTC.

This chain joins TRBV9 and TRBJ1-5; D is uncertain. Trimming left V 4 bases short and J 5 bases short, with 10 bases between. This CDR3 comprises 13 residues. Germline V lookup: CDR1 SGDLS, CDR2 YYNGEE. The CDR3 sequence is CASSPRSDQPQHF. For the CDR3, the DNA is TGTGCCAGCAGCCCCCGGTCCGATCAGCCCCAGCATTTT.

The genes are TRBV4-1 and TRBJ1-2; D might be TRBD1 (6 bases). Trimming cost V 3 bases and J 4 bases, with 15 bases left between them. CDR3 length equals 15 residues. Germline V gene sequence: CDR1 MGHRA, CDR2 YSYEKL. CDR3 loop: CASSQIHRVSYGYTF. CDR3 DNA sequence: TGCGCCAGCAGCCAGATACACAGGGTAAGCTATGGCTACACCTTC.

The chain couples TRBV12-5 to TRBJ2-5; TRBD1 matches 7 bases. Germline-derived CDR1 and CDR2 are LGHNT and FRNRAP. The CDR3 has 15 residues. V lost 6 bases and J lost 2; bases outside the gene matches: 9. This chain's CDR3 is CASGVQGILQETQYF. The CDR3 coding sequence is TGTGCTAGTGGCGTACAGGGGATTTTACAAGAGACCCAGTACTTC.

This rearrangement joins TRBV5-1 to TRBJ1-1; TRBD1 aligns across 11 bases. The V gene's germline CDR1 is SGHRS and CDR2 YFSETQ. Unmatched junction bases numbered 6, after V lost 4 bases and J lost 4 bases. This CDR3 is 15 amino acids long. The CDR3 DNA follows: TGCGCCAGCAGCCGCTCCGGGACAGGGGGCACTGAAGCTTTCTTT. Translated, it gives CASSRSGTGGTEAFF.